This T cell receptor (beta chain) emerged from a study of blood T cell repertoires in COVID-19. Study-wide background: The samples span acute and convalescent COVID-19 from the United States, Italy and Spain. T cells, B-cell-depleted T cells, or PBMCs provided the cDNA or gDNA that served as material.

The trim removed 5 bases at V and 8 bases at J, leaving 7 bases unmatched. The CDR3 length is 15 residues. CDR1 and CDR2 (germline): SEHNR, FQNEAQ (reference sequence). As originally analysed: Counts of nucleated cells, estimated from reference gene primer amplification, were obtained. Libraries were prepared by immunoSEQ multiplex PCR; TCRdb keeps only in-frame clonotypes and omits some of them. For V, J and clone size, that table is used; D and trimming come from the DNA. The table lists around 180,000 clones, approximately 90% of them singletons. The V and J genes are TRBV7-9 and TRBJ2-1, with TRBD1 identical over 12 bases. This receptor was identified in a human donor in a cohort sampled during active COVID-19. Sequencing was carried out using peripheral blood. CDR3 nucleotide sequence: TGTGCCAGCAGCGTGGGACAGGGGGCATGGGATGAGCAGTTCTTC. The encoded protein is CASSVGQGAWDEQFF.